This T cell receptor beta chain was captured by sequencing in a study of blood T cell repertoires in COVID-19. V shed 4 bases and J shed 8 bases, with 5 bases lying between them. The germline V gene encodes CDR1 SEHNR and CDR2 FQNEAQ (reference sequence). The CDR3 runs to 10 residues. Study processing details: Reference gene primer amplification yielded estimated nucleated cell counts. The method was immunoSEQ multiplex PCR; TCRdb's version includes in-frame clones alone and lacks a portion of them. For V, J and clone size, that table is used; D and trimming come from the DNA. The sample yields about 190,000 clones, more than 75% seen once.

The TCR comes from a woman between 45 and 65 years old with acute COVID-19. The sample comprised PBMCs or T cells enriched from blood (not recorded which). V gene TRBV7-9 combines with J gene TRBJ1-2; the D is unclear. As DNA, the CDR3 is TGTGCCAGCAGCTCCGTGGGCTACACCTTC. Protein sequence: CASSSVGYTF.